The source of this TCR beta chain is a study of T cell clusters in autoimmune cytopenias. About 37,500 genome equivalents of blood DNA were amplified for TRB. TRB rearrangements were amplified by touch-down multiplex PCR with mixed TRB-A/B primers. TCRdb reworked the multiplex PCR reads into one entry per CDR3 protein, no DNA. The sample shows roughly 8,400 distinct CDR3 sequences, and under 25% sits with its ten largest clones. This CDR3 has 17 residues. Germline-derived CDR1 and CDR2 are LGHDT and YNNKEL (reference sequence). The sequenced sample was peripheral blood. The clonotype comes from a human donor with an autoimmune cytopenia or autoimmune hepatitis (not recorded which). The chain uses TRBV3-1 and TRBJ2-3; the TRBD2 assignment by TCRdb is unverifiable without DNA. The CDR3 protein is CASSQGPSGRATDTQYF.